A single sample gave rise to the 26 T cell receptor beta chains below, sequenced in a study of blood T cell repertoires in COVID-19 (dated by TCRdb to the early 2020s). Library construction relied on the immunoSEQ multiplex PCR assay. Sourced from immuneACCESS, this table was stored by TCRdb with only in-frame sequences that have V and J called. A share of the clones is absent; for the studies checked, an unresolved V gene accounts for under half, and the remainder has no known explanation. In all, the sample holds 180,000 or so clones, and 82% of those were seen once. The biggest ten clones account for about 8.4% of the sample. Sample: peripheral blood. Receptor source: a woman aged 65 to 85 with acute or convalescent COVID-19.

The chain links TRBV5-1 to TRBJ2-2; perhaps TRBD1 as D (6 bases). This CDR3 has 14 residues. V was pared by 5 bases and J by 4 bases, with 12 bases between. Germline V gene lookup returns CDR1 SGHRS and CDR2 YFSETQ. CDR3 sequence (DNA): TGCGCCAGCAGTAAAGGGGGTAGCACCGGGGAGCTGTTTTTT. Residues: CASSKGGSTGELFF.

This chain connects TRBV6-2 or TRBV6-3 to TRBJ2-7; 11 bases line up with TRBD2. Germline V CDR1 and CDR2: MNHEY, SVGEGT. With V trimmed by 4 bases and J by 7 bases, 9 bases remained unmatched. The CDR3 runs to 15 residues. The CDR3 DNA is TGTGCCAGCAGTTTTTCGGGGCTAGCGGGAGGTGAGCAGTACTTC. Encoded protein: CASSFSGLAGGEQYF.

This clone was picked up a small number of times. The genes are TRBV3-1 (or the pseudogene TRBV3-2) and TRBJ1-2; D is perhaps TRBD1 (6 bases). Trimming removed 4 bases from V and 8 bases from J, with 32 bases in between. Germline CDR1 and CDR2: LGHDT and YNNKEL (reference sequence). The CDR3 runs 19 residues. CDR3 nucleotide sequence: TGTGCCAGCAGCCTCTTTTTAGACATCTCGAGGGACATCTCGAAAGGCTACACCTTC. Translation: CASSLFLDISRDISKGYTF.

The chain couples TRBV28 to TRBJ2-1; TRBD1 matches at 11 bases. Germline V lookup: CDR1 MDHEN, CDR2 SYDVKM. The ends lost 4 bases at V and 9 bases at J; junction bases unmatched: 11. The CDR3 length is 16 residues. The CDR3 region has the DNA TGTGCCAGCAGTTCCCCCGAGGGGACAGGGGGTCGTGAGCAGTTCTTC. This encodes CASSSPEGTGGREQFF.

The chain employs TRBV10-3 and TRBJ1-2, with 7 nucleotides matching TRBD1. This CDR3 is built from 14 residues. J lost 8 bases, V lost 8 bases, and 14 bases had no gene match. Germline V lookup: CDR1 ENHRY, CDR2 SYGVKD. The CDR3 spells CAILDITGVEGYTF. CDR3 nucleotides: TGTGCCATCCTCGATATTACAGGGGTCGAGGGCTACACCTTC.

The chain couples TRBV19 to TRBJ1-3; 10 positions match TRBD1. The germline V gene has CDR1 LNHDA and CDR2 SQIVND (reference sequence). J lost 1 base, V lost 5 bases, and 2 bases had no gene match. The CDR3 length is 15 residues. The DNA of the CDR3 is TGTGCCAGTAGTGGACAGGGGGATTCTGGAAACACCATATATTTT. It is translated as CASSGQGDSGNTIYF.

This clone has only one observation. The CDR3 DNA sequence: TGTGCCAGCAGCGCCCCGTCGACAGGGATCGGGGAGACCCAGTACTTC. Protein sequence: CASSAPSTGIGETQYF. The V gene is TRBV7-9, the J gene TRBJ2-5; 7 nucleotides agree with TRBD1. In germline, CDR1 is SEHNR, CDR2 FQNEAQ (reference sequence). This CDR3 comprises 16 residues. V shed 5 bases, J shed 5 bases, and the junction held 14 bases outside the gene matches. Drawing the rest from reference TRBV7-9 and TRBJ2-5, the complete variable domain is DTGVSQNPRHKITKRGQNVTFRCDPISEHNRLYWYRQTLGQGPEFLTYFQNEAQLEKSRLLSDRFSAERPKGSFSTLEIQRTEQGDSAMYLCASSAPSTGIGETQYFGPGTRLLVL.

This chain joins TRBV20-1 and TRBJ2-5; 7 nucleotides line up with TRBD2. J was trimmed by 12 bases and V by 3 bases; bases with no gene match: 13. The CDR3 consists of 13 residues. In germline, CDR1 is DFQATT, CDR2 SNEGSKA (reference sequence). CDR3 in amino acids: CSASPPSAGVEYF. The CDR3 bases are TGCAGTGCTAGTCCCCCTTCGGCGGGGGTGGAGTACTTC.

V usage is TRBV7-2 and J usage is TRBJ1-6; 7 bases match TRBD1. The CDR3 loop spans 15 amino acids. Germline CDR1 and CDR2: SGHTA and FQGNSA. V was pared by 6 bases and J by 7 bases, with 9 bases of the junction left unmatched. In nucleotides, the CDR3 is TGTGCCAGCAGTTCCCGACAGGGAACGAATTCACCCCTCCACTTT. It yields the protein CASSSRQGTNSPLHF.

A word on this clone: This CDR3 is also generated by other DNA sequences in the sample. The chain couples TRBV5-1 to TRBJ2-1; 8 nucleotides line up with TRBD2. The CDR3 contains 15 residues. Germline V gives CDR1 SGHRS, CDR2 YFSETQ. Trimming took 0 bases from V and 7 from J; bases not matched to a gene: 6. The CDR3 DNA is TGCGCCAGCAGCTTGGGTGTAGCGGGATCAAATGAGCAGTTCTTC. Protein: CASSLGVAGSNEQFF.

The rearrangement links TRBV19 to TRBJ1-5; a weak D match, TRBD1 (6 bases). Germline V CDR1 and CDR2: LNHDA, SQIVND (reference sequence). The CDR3 loop spans 16 amino acids. Trimming shortened V by 3 bases and J by 6 bases, and 18 bases separated the two germline ends. CDR3 sequence: CASSIVFEGGIQPQHF. In nucleotides, the CDR3 is TGTGCCAGTAGTATTGTGTTCGAGGGGGGGATTCAGCCCCAGCATTTT.

This chain joins TRBV4-3 and TRBJ2-7; 8 bases match TRBD1. Germline V gene data show CDR1 as LGHNA and CDR2 as YSLEER. The V and J ends lost 1 base and 7 bases, in that order; junction bases with no gene match: 6. This CDR3 region has 14 residues. This chain's CDR3 is CASSQAAGGREQYF. The CDR3 bases are TGCGCCAGCAGCCAAGCGGCAGGGGGCCGGGAGCAGTACTTC.

The chain uses TRBV27 and TRBJ1-2; D perhaps matches TRBD1 (6 bases). This CDR3 is built from 15 residues. Germline-derived CDR1 and CDR2 are MNHEY and SMNVEV (reference sequence). V was shortened by 7 bases and J by 3 bases, with 18 bases between the two germline ends. CDR3 amino acids: CASTPTPTGDYGYTF. The CDR3 bases are TGTGCCAGCACCCCCACCCCGACAGGCGACTATGGCTACACCTTC.

The rearrangement uses TRBV19 and TRBJ2-2; D perhaps matches TRBD1 (6 bases). V was trimmed by 9 bases and J by 2 bases, leaving 13 bases between them. CDR1 is LNHDA and CDR2 is SQIVND in the germline V gene (reference sequence). This CDR3 has 14 amino acids. The CDR3: CASIPGHNTGELFF. CDR3 in DNA: TGTGCCAGCATACCGGGACATAACACCGGGGAGCTGTTTTTT.

This clone was detected only once. The chain is built from TRBV6-5 and TRBJ2-4; TRBD2 matches at 7 bases. This CDR3 comprises 11 residues. After removal of 6 bases from V and 14 bases from J, the junction contained 7 bases not matched to a gene. Germline CDR1 reads MNHEY; CDR2 reads SVGAGI. The CDR3 loop is CASSLPGLKYF. CDR3 DNA sequence: TGTGCCAGCAGCCTACCGGGACTAAAGTACTTC.

The chain is built from TRBV28 and TRBJ2-4; 11 bases agree with TRBD2. Germline CDR1 and CDR2: MDHEN and SYDVKM. The J segment lost 0 bases and the V segment lost 3 bases, leaving 10 bases of the junction unmatched. CDR3 length: 19 amino acids. Written as DNA, the CDR3 is TGTGCCAGCAGTTTCTTTCCGACTAGCGGGACACTAGCCAAAAACATTCAGTACTTC. Its translation: CASSFFPTSGTLAKNIQYF.

The rearrangement links TRBV7-2 to TRBJ1-1; D is possibly TRBD1 (6 bases). The germline gives CDR1 SGHTA, CDR2 FQGNSA. The CDR3 consists of 14 residues. Trimming took 7 bases from V and 7 from J, leaving 19 bases between them. The CDR3 DNA reads TGTGCCAGCACTTTAGTGGGAGGGACAAATGAAGCTTTCTTT. Amino acids: CASTLVGGTNEAFF.

The J gene is TRBJ1-2, the V gene TRBV19, with a tentative D call TRBD1 (5 bases). The CDR3 extends over 17 amino acids. CDR1 and CDR2 (germline): LNHDA, SQIVND (reference sequence). The V gene lost 5 bases and the J gene lost 1 base, with 20 bases spanning the gap. The CDR3 region has the DNA TGTGCCAGTAGTGGCCGGCGGTCGCAGGGAGGTAACTATGGCTACACCTTC. It translates to CASSGRRSQGGNYGYTF.

V usage is TRBV30 and J usage is TRBJ1-1; D unresolved. CDR1 GTSNPN and CDR2 SVGIG come from the germline V gene (reference sequence). The CDR3 is made up of 13 amino acids. V dropped 2 bases and J dropped 1 base, with 8 bases sitting between them. Here the CDR3 DNA reads TGTGCCTGGAGTAAGATGAGGAACACTGAAGCTTTCTTT. It encodes CAWSKMRNTEAFF. Based on the CDR3 plus reference TRBV30 and TRBJ1-1, the full variable domain is SQTIHQWPATLVQPVGSPLSLECTVEGTSNPNLYWYRQAAGRGLQLLFYSVGIGQISSEVPQNLSASRPQDRQFILSSKKLLLSDSGFYLCAWSKMRNTEAFFGQGTRLTVV.

This chain connects TRBV5-1 to TRBJ2-7, with D possibly TRBD1 on 5 matching bases. Germline loops: CDR1 SGHRS, CDR2 YFSETQ. This CDR3 is built from 11 residues. Trimming shortened V by 0 bases and J by 10 bases, and 8 bases separated the two germline ends. In DNA, the CDR3 is TGCGCCAGCAGCTTGGAAGGGGCCCAGTACTTC. Translation gives CASSLEGAQYF.

This chain connects TRBV28 to TRBJ1-4; no reliable D call. Germline CDR1 is MDHEN and CDR2 is SYDVKM. The germline V and J ends were trimmed by 2 bases and 6 bases, with 10 bases remaining between them. The CDR3 consists of 14 residues. For the CDR3, the DNA is TGTGCCAGCAGTTTAGGTGGAGTCGATGAAAAACTGTTTTTT. This sequence encodes CASSLGGVDEKLFF.

The chain couples TRBV6-5 to TRBJ2-7; D gene uncertain. Trimming stripped 6 bases from V and 3 bases from J, with 12 bases between. This CDR3 has 13 residues. Germline CDR1 reads MNHEY; CDR2 reads SVGAGI. In nucleotides, the CDR3 is TGTGCCAGCAGACAGAGTCCAATCTACGAGCAGTACTTC. It is translated as CASRQSPIYEQYF.

This clone was seen a handful of times. V and J are TRBV2 and TRBJ2-1, with TRBD1 identical over 8 bases. J lost 3 bases, V lost 6 bases, and 4 bases had no gene match. The CDR3 is 14 residues long. Germline V lookup: CDR1 SNHLY, CDR2 FYNNEI. The CDR3 sequence: CASRYGQGYNEQFF. In nucleotides, the CDR3 is TGTGCCAGCAGATATGGACAGGGCTACAATGAGCAGTTCTTC.

Concerning this clone itself: One end of the junction varies from germline; a read error may be responsible. V gene TRBV6-6 combines with J gene TRBJ1-4, with D possibly TRBD1 on 6 matching bases. Germline lookup yields CDR1 MNHNY and CDR2 SVGAGI (reference sequence). This CDR3 region has 14 residues. CDR3 protein: CATADFTGSGKVFF. The CDR3 DNA follows: TGTGCCACCGCAGACTTTACAGGGTCCGGAAAAGTGTTTTTT.

The chain is built from TRBV27 and TRBJ1-4, with D possibly matching TRBD1 (6 bases). With 5 bases removed from V and 11 bases from J, the gap between germline ends came to 24 bases. The CDR3 consists of 16 residues. CDR1 and CDR2 (germline): MNHEY, SMNVEV (reference sequence). CDR3 loop: CASSPTDTGRRGKLFF. The CDR3 nucleotides read TGTGCCAGCAGTCCCACAGATACAGGGCGAAGAGGGAAACTGTTTTTT. Full variable domain (outside the CDR3, taken from reference TRBV27 and TRBJ1-4): EAQVTQNPRYLITVTGKKLTVTCSQNMNHEYMSWYRQDPGLGLRQIYYSMNVEVTDKGDVPEGYKVSRKEKRNFPLILESPSPNQTSLYFCASSPTDTGRRGKLFFGSGTQLSVL.

The chain recombines TRBV6-5 with TRBJ2-7, with D unresolved. V was cut by 2 bases and J by 2 bases, with 16 bases left in between. From germline, CDR1 is MNHEY and CDR2 SVGAGI. The CDR3 is 16 residues long. The CDR3 nucleotides read TGTGCCAGCAGTTACGGAATACAGCCGGATCCCTACGAGCAGTACTTC. The encoded protein is CASSYGIQPDPYEQYF.